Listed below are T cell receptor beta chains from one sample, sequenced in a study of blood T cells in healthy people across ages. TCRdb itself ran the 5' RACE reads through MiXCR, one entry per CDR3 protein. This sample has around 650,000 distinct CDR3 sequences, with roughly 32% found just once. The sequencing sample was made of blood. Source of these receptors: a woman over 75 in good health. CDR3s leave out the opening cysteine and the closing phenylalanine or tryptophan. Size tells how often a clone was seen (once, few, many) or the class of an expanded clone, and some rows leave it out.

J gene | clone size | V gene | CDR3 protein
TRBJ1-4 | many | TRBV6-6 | ASSYIVGSTNEKLF
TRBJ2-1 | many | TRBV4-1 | ASSQDRTPSQF
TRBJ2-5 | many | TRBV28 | ASSLTSGIQETQY
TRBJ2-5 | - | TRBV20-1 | SARRSGEQY
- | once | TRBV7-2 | ASSSPGQGNIQY
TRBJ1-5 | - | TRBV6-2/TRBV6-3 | ASSSHGQTPTSPQH
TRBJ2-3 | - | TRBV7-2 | ASSPDRGPYTQY
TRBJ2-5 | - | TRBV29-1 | SVEPQGQETQD
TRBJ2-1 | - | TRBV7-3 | SSSLVSAGGPGDEQF
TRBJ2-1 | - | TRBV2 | ASSGLNEQF
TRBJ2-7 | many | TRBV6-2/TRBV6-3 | ASRITGGARAEQY
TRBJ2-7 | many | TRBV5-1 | ASSPAGRGAYEQY
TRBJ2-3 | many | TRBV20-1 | SAPGQGLDTQY
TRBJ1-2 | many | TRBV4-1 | ASSQAGSRPDGYT
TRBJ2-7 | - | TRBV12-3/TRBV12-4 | ASSLDAGTGEQY
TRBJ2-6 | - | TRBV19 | ASRLSGANVLT
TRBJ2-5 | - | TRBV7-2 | ASGLVTRGGRAQY
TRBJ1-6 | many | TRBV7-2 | ASSLVVSGTGISPLH
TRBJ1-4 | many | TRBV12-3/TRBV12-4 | ASRPTGRNEKLF
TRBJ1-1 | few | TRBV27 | ASSLRLGDTEAF
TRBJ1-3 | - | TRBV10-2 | ASSDPTGPSGNTIY
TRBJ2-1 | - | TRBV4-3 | ASSLVTSGGAPEQF
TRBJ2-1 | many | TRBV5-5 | ASSLAGQISYNEQF